The 31 T cell receptor beta chains presented below share a single source sample, sequenced in a study of T cells in Graves' hyperthyroidism and ophthalmopathy (dated by TCRdb to 2018 to 2020). The library was made by multiplex PCR. Reads for this sample came from an Illumina HiSeq 2000. The TCR beta CDR3 regions were amplified from the RNA transcripts. The TCR CDR3 was subjected to a first round of RT-PCR using the HTBI primer set and the Qiagen OneStep RT-PCR kit. Using fastp trimming at Q25 and MiXCR clonotype assembly, TCRdb reanalyzed the public sequencing data and kept in-frame beta chains. Rows with one shared CDR3 protein collapse into an entry with the most common genes and DNA. This sample has approximately 620,000 distinct CDR3 sequences in its table, and about 16% of those were observed once. The leading ten clones occupy less than 3.5% of the sample. Material: blood. The receptors here all came from a woman aged 40 to 55 with Graves' ophthalmopathy.

This clonotype was detected many times. This rearrangement joins TRBV7-8 to TRBJ2-3, with a weak D call TRBD2 (7 bases). Germline lookup yields CDR1 SGHVS and CDR2 FQNEAQ. V lost 3 bases and J lost 4, with 14 bases in between. The CDR3 extends over 15 amino acids. CDR3 DNA: TGTGCCAGCAGCTTCCTGGGAGGGGGGGCAGATACGCAGTATTTT. Encoded protein: CASSFLGGGADTQYF.

This chain uses TRBV12-3 or TRBV12-4 with TRBJ1-5; 8 bases align to TRBD1. Trimming took 6 bases from V and 9 from J; bases not matched to a gene: 7. CDR3 length equals 13 residues. CDR3 sequence: CASRQTGVLPQHF. The CDR3 bases are TGTGCCAGCAGACAGACAGGGGTATTGCCCCAGCATTTT.

This clonotype was detected a few times. The junction departs from the called germline gene at one end, perhaps through a read error. The chain links TRBV2 to TRBJ1-1, with D perhaps TRBD1 (5 bases). The CDR3 contains 15 residues. Germline V CDR1 and CDR2: SNHLY, FYNNEI. CDR3 DNA sequence: TGTGCCAGCAGTGTTCCCCAGACAGTTTCCTCTGAAGCTCTCTTT. Translated, it gives CASSVPQTVSSEALF.

In this sample, this clonotype turned up a few times. The chain employs TRBV4-2 and TRBJ2-1; TRBD2 might be the D (7 bases). The germline V gene encodes CDR1 LGHNA and CDR2 YNFKEQ. Trimming stripped 7 bases from V and 6 bases from J, with 19 bases between. The CDR3 runs 15 residues. DNA for the CDR3: TGTGCCAGCAAGGGGGGGGCGGGAGTGGGCAATGAGCAGTTCTTC. Amino acid sequence: CASKGGAGVGNEQFF.

Comments on this clonotype: It may be a read error: a sequence one base away is much more abundant. The genes are TRBV2 and TRBJ2-7; D could derive from TRBD1 or TRBD2 (6 bases each). The CDR3 runs 17 residues. Germline assignment: CDR1 SNHLY and CDR2 FYNNEI. Trimming pared 4 bases from V and 2 bases from J, leaving 21 bases between. The DNA of the CDR3 is TGTGCCAGCAGTGGGGTCGGGGGCCCCATAGAAACCTACGAGCAGTACTTC. Its protein is CASSGVGGPIETYEQYF.

This clonotype was observed many times. The J gene is TRBJ2-2, the V gene TRBV2; D possibly corresponds to TRBD1 (5 bases). Trimming removed 6 bases at V and 5 bases at J, with 16 bases between. This CDR3 has 15 amino acids. Germline CDR1 and CDR2: SNHLY and FYNNEI. The CDR3 is CASRGFQGKTGELFF. For the CDR3, the DNA is TGTGCCAGCAGGGGATTCCAGGGTAAAACCGGGGAGCTGTTTTTT.

This sequence joins TRBV18 and TRBJ1-1; no firm D call. The CDR3 is 14 amino acids. The V end was cut by 8 bases, the J end by 0 bases, with 13 bases between. The germline CDR1 and CDR2 sequences are KGHSH and LQKENI. The DNA of the CDR3 is TGTGCCAGCGTCCCACGCCCGATGAACACTGAAGCTTTCTTT. Protein product: CASVPRPMNTEAFF.

The chain carries TRBV19 and TRBJ2-3; a possible D gene is TRBD1 (7 bases). V was pared by 5 bases and J by 2 bases, with 14 bases between. This CDR3 is built from 15 residues. Germline assignment: CDR1 LNHDA and CDR2 SQIVND (reference sequence). The CDR3 sequence: CASSPGDSFTDTQYF. The CDR3 nucleotides read TGTGCCAGTAGTCCGGGGGACAGCTTCACAGATACGCAGTATTTT.

This clonotype was seen many times. The CDR3 spells CASSPAGGQRETQYF. In DNA, the CDR3 is TGTGCCAGCAGCCCTGCCGGGGGGCAGAGAGAGACCCAGTACTTC. The chain carries TRBV7-8 and TRBJ2-5; tentative D call: TRBD2 (7 bases). Germline CDR1 SGHVS, CDR2 FQNEAQ. The germline V and J ends were trimmed by 5 bases and 4 bases, with 17 bases remaining between them. This CDR3 region has 15 residues. The full variable domain, in which reference TRBV7-8 and TRBJ2-5 provide the parts outside the CDR3, is GAGVSQSPRYKVAKRGQDVALRCDPISGHVSLFWYQQALGQGPEFLTYFQNEAQLDKSGLPSDRFFAERPEGSVSTLKIQRTQQEDSAVYLCASSPAGGQRETQYFGPGTRLLVL.

This clonotype has at least ten counts. J is TRBJ1-1 and V is TRBV6-1; 8 nucleotides agree with TRBD1. This CDR3 comprises 14 residues. V dropped 7 bases and J dropped 1; count of bases not matched to a gene: 5. Germline CDR1 and CDR2: MNHNS and SASEGT. For the CDR3, the DNA is TGTGCCAGCATTGCGGGACAGGCGAACACTGAAGCTTTCTTT. Translated, it gives CASIAGQANTEAFF.

This clonotype was observed many times. The rearrangement links TRBV27 to TRBJ1-1; the D gene is possibly TRBD1 (5 bases). The ends were cut back, 6 bases at V and 1 base at J, with 15 bases in the middle. Germline CDR1 is MNHEY and CDR2 is SMNVEV (reference sequence). CDR3 length equals 15 residues. The CDR3 sequence: CASSRTKTGNTEAFF. In DNA, the CDR3 is TGTGCCAGCAGCCGGACAAAAACAGGGAACACTGAAGCTTTCTTT.

This clonotype was recorded at least ten times. The rearrangement uses TRBV28 and TRBJ2-1; 12 bases agree with TRBD2. V gave up 5 bases and J gave up 9 bases; unmatched junction bases: 8. Per the germline V gene, CDR1 is MDHEN and CDR2 is SYDVKM. The CDR3 has 15 residues. The CDR3 nucleotides are TGTGCCAGCAGTGTCCCGGGACTAGCGGGTATTGAGCAGTTCTTC. It is translated as CASSVPGLAGIEQFF.

This clonotype was detected only a few times. V is TRBV3-1 and J is TRBJ1-4, with 11 bases that match TRBD1. Germline CDR1 LGHDT, CDR2 YNNKEL (reference sequence). This CDR3 contains 15 residues. V gave up 1 base and J gave up 10 bases; unmatched junction bases: 5. CDR3 amino acids: CASSQAGTGGPKLFF. As DNA, the CDR3 is TGTGCCAGCAGCCAAGCCGGGACAGGGGGGCCAAAACTGTTTTTT.

The table lists this clonotype with a few counts. The chain recombines TRBV9 with TRBJ2-3; 8 bases fit TRBD2. Germline V gene lookup returns CDR1 SGDLS and CDR2 YYNGEE. The V segment lost 3 bases and the J segment 6 bases; nucleotides outside the gene matches: 3. The CDR3 is made up of 13 amino acids. The CDR3 spells CASSDLAGDTQYF. The CDR3 DNA reads TGTGCCAGCAGCGACCTAGCGGGCGATACGCAGTATTTT. Filled out from reference TRBV9 and TRBJ2-3, the complete variable domain reads DSGVTQTPKHLITATGQRVTLRCSPRSGDLSVYWYQQSLDQGLQFLIQYYNGEERAKGNILERFSAQQFPDLHSELNLSSLELGDSALYFCASSDLAGDTQYFGPGTRLTVL.

Concerning this clonotype: This clone may be a read error of a much larger clone one base away. The chain combines TRBV28 with TRBJ1-6, with a tentative D call TRBD1 (6 bases). Germline loops: CDR1 MDHEN, CDR2 SYDVKM. This CDR3 has 15 amino acids. The CDR3 is CASTLTRGLNSPFHF. The CDR3 region has the DNA TGTGCCAGCACCCTAACCAGGGGTTTGAATTCACCCTTCCACTTT.

This clonotype has ten or more counts. The chain links TRBV6-1 to TRBJ1-5; TRBD1 might be the D (6 bases). The CDR3 is 15 residues long. V lost 6 bases, J lost 7 bases, and 19 bases lay in between. Germline CDR1 MNHNS, CDR2 SASEGT. This CDR3 is CASRLVIQGNQPQHF. The CDR3 coding sequence is TGTGCCAGCAGACTTGTTATCCAGGGGAACCAGCCCCAGCATTTT.

This clonotype was recorded a few times. V usage is TRBV5-8 and J usage is TRBJ1-6; D uncertain. The germline V and J ends were trimmed by 1 base and 13 bases, with 15 bases remaining between them. The CDR3 has 14 residues. Per germline, CDR1 SGHTS and CDR2 YDEGEE. This CDR3 is CASSLPVTDGPLHF. CDR3 nucleotides: TGTGCCAGCAGCTTGCCAGTGACGGATGGGCCCCTCCACTTT.

CDR3 region: CASSLATRPGELFF. In DNA form, the CDR3 reads TGTGCCAGCAGCTTAGCGACACGGCCCGGGGAGCTGTTTTTT. V is TRBV11-1 and J is TRBJ2-2; D is uncertain. The V gene's germline CDR1 is SGHAT and CDR2 FQDESV (reference sequence). This CDR3 comprises 14 residues. Trimming left V 0 bases short and J 6 bases short, with 8 bases between.

This clonotype was seen a few times. The chain employs TRBV4-1 and TRBJ2-3; 9 nucleotides align to TRBD2. V was pared by 0 bases and J by 5 bases, with 6 bases of the junction left unmatched. The CDR3 spans 16 residues. The germline V gene encodes CDR1 MGHRA and CDR2 YSYEKL. The CDR3 loop reads CASSQEGSGGGDTQYF. The CDR3 bases are TGCGCCAGCAGCCAAGAAGGTAGCGGGGGTGGAGATACGCAGTATTTT.

The chain recombines TRBV6-4 with TRBJ1-5; the D gene is possibly TRBD1 (6 bases). The length of the CDR3 is 13 residues. Per germline, CDR1 MRHNA and CDR2 SNTAGT. This CDR3 is CSSRGAGNQPQHF. The CDR3 coding sequence is TGTTCTTCCCGGGGGGCGGGCAATCAGCCCCAGCATTTT.

The table lists this clonotype with many counts. The V and J genes are TRBV7-3 and TRBJ1-1; D gene unclear. Germline-derived CDR1 and CDR2 are SGHTA and FQGTGA. The V end was cut by 1 base, the J end by 3 bases, with 9 bases between. The CDR3 has 14 residues. In nucleotides, the CDR3 is TGTGCCAGCAGCTTAATGTCCGGGGACACTGAAGCTTTCTTT. Amino acids: CASSLMSGDTEAFF.

In its sample, this clonotype was seen many times. V usage is TRBV3-1 and J usage is TRBJ2-2; a weak D match, TRBD1 (5 bases). V was clipped by 4 bases and J by 5 bases, with 14 bases between them. This CDR3 comprises 15 residues. From germline, CDR1 is LGHDT and CDR2 YNNKEL (reference sequence). CDR3 loop: CASSLLGVGTGELFF. The CDR3 DNA sequence: TGTGCCAGCAGCCTCTTAGGGGTCGGGACCGGGGAGCTGTTTTTT. Based on the CDR3 plus reference TRBV3-1 and TRBJ2-2, the full variable domain is DTAVSQTPKYLVTQMGNDKSIKCEQNLGHDTMYWYKQDSKKFLKIMFSYNNKELIINETVPNRFSPKSPDKAHLNLHINSLELGDSAVYFCASSLLGVGTGELFFGEGSRLTVL.

This clonotype came up many times. The chain links TRBV5-1 to TRBJ1-2, with D tentatively TRBD1 (6 bases). Germline CDR1 SGHRS, CDR2 YFSETQ. The CDR3 extends over 15 amino acids. Trimming shortened V by 2 bases and J by 0 bases, and 11 bases separated the two germline ends. The chain's CDR3 is CASSFRGPTNYGYTF. CDR3 in DNA: TGCGCCAGCAGCTTCAGGGGACCCACTAACTATGGCTACACCTTC.

This clonotype has at least ten counts. The chain has TRBV11-3 and TRBJ2-1; D tentatively fits TRBD1 or TRBD2 (5 bases each). V was shortened by 3 bases and J by 5 bases, with 14 bases between the two germline ends. The germline V gene has CDR1 SGHNT and CDR2 YENEEA. The CDR3 consists of 15 residues. Here the CDR3 DNA reads TGTGCCAGCAGCTTTCGATTCCAGGGACACAATGAGCAGTTCTTC. It codes for CASSFRFQGHNEQFF.

This clonotype occurred many times. The chain has TRBV9 and TRBJ1-1; TRBD1 aligns across 8 bases. The CDR3 is 15 residues long. The ends lost 3 bases at V and 2 bases at J; junction bases unmatched: 6. Germline CDR1 is SGDLS and CDR2 is YYNGEE. The CDR3 coding sequence is TGTGCCAGCAGCGCACCACAGGGGGTCAACACTGAAGCTTTCTTT. Protein: CASSAPQGVNTEAFF.

The CDR3 loop reads CASSNSRGRSEQFF. The CDR3 DNA reads as TGTGCCAGTAGTAACAGTCGGGGGCGGAGCGAGCAGTTCTTC. The chain recombines TRBV19 with TRBJ2-1; D tentatively fits TRBD1 or TRBD2 (6 bases each). This CDR3 contains 14 residues. CDR1 and CDR2 (germline): LNHDA, SQIVND (reference sequence). Trimming removed 4 bases from V and 10 bases from J, with 17 bases in between.

This clonotype was detected only a few times. The V call is TRBV20-1, the J call TRBJ2-7; unclear D gene. The V gene lost 1 base and the J gene lost 5 bases, with 6 bases spanning the gap. This CDR3 comprises 11 residues. The V gene's germline CDR1 is DFQATT and CDR2 SNEGSKA (reference sequence). Here the CDR3 reads CSARVMNEQYF. CDR3 nucleotides: TGCAGTGCTAGAGTTATGAACGAGCAGTACTTC.

This chain's CDR3 is CASSLGAGVGDTQYF. The CDR3 DNA reads as TGTGCCAGCAGCTTGGGAGCGGGAGTCGGAGATACGCAGTATTTT. The J gene is TRBJ2-3, the V gene TRBV5-6; 8 bases are shared with TRBD2. This CDR3 comprises 15 residues. Germline V gene data show CDR1 as SGHDT and CDR2 as YYEEEE. J gave up 5 bases and V 0 bases, and 5 bases lay outside the gene matches.

V and J are TRBV2 and TRBJ1-2, with D perhaps matching TRBD1 (5 bases). The germline V gene encodes CDR1 SNHLY and CDR2 FYNNEI. Deletions cut 4 bases from V and 0 bases from J, with 15 bases between. The CDR3 contains 16 residues. Written as DNA, the CDR3 is TGTGCCAGCAGTGTCAAAAGACAGCTAGCTAACTATGGCTACACCTTC. It yields the protein CASSVKRQLANYGYTF.

This clonotype was recorded once. The genes are TRBV7-9 and TRBJ1-4; 7 bases line up with TRBD1. CDR1 and CDR2 (germline): SEHNR, FQNEAQ (reference sequence). CDR3 size: 15 residues. V shed 5 bases and J 3 bases; nucleotides not matched to a gene: 6. This CDR3 reads CASSQGRGPNEKLFF. The CDR3 nucleotides are TGTGCCAGCAGCCAAGGGAGGGGGCCTAATGAAAAACTGTTTTTT.

This clonotype was detected ten times or more. This sequence joins TRBV7-3 and TRBJ2-1, with 12 bases fitting TRBD2. The CDR3 has 16 residues. After removal of 2 bases from V and 7 bases from J, the junction contained 6 bases not matched to a gene. Germline values: CDR1 SGHTA, CDR2 FQGTGA. As DNA, the CDR3 is TGTGCCAGCAGCTTAGCTCCGGGACTAGCGGGTAATGAGCAGTTCTTC. Translating gives CASSLAPGLAGNEQFF.